The 31 T cell receptor beta chains below were found in one sample sequenced in a study of response to subunit inactivated influenza vaccine. TCRdb reprocessed the RT-PCR reads via MiXCR and lists one record per CDR3 protein. This table holds 490,000 or so distinct CDR3 sequences, about 8% found once. The sequencing used PBMCs from blood, collected roughly 24 months after vaccination. These TCRs come from a man between 50 and 69 years old who received an inactivated influenza vaccine.

This clonotype was seen a few times. The chain is built from TRBV20-1 and TRBJ2-7; 8 bases agree with TRBD2. The CDR3 length is 15 residues. J lost 7 bases, V lost 5 bases, and 16 bases had no gene match. Germline lookup yields CDR1 DFQATT and CDR2 SNEGSKA (reference sequence). The CDR3 region is CSAWRLTSGPLEQYF. The CDR3 DNA is TGCAGTGCTTGGAGGTTAACTAGCGGACCCCTTGAGCAGTACTTC.

Only a few counts were recorded for this clonotype. The chain couples TRBV12-3 or TRBV12-4 to TRBJ2-2, with 8 positions matching TRBD1. Unmatched junction bases numbered 9, after V lost 8 bases and J lost 7 bases. The CDR3 covers 14 residues. CDR3 residues: CASWRQGAVGELFF. CDR3 in DNA: TGTGCCAGCTGGAGGCAGGGGGCCGTCGGGGAGCTGTTTTTT.

This clonotype was seen a few times. V usage is TRBV3-1 and J usage is TRBJ1-1; TRBD1 matches 8 bases. J gave up 5 bases and V 0 bases, and 11 bases lay outside the gene matches. The CDR3 runs 17 residues. Germline lookup yields CDR1 LGHDT and CDR2 YNNKEL (reference sequence). CDR3 DNA sequence: TGTGCCAGCAGCCAAGAAGCGGTGCACAGGGGGACTACTGAAGCTTTCTTT. This encodes CASSQEAVHRGTTEAFF.

The sample holds a few counts of this clonotype. The gene calls are TRBV27 and TRBJ2-1; 10 nucleotides agree with TRBD1. V lost 4 bases to trimming and J lost 1 base; unmatched junction nucleotides: 4. Looked up from germline, CDR1 is MNHEY and CDR2 is SMNVEV (reference sequence). The CDR3 totals 16 residues. The CDR3 DNA reads TGTGCCAGCAGTTCCGGACAGGGGGTGTCCTACAATGAGCAGTTCTTC. Residues: CASSSGQGVSYNEQFF.

This clonotype was observed a few times. The CDR3 sequence is CASSQDGTSSYGRAGELFF. The CDR3 coding sequence is TGTGCCAGCAGCCAAGATGGAACTAGCTCCTACGGCCGGGCCGGGGAGCTGTTTTTT. The V and J genes are TRBV4-2 and TRBJ2-2, with a tentative D call TRBD2 (6 bases). Germline assignment: CDR1 LGHNA and CDR2 YNFKEQ. Trimming left V 0 bases short and J 6 bases short, with 23 bases between. The CDR3 covers 19 residues.

This clonotype was picked up many times. The chain links TRBV27 to TRBJ2-1, with D perhaps being TRBD1 or TRBD2 (5 bases each). The CDR3 is made up of 15 amino acids. Germline V CDR1 and CDR2: MNHEY, SMNVEV (reference sequence). The germline V and J ends were trimmed by 6 bases and 6 bases, with 18 bases remaining between them. In DNA form, the CDR3 reads TGTGCCAGCAGCCTACAGGTAGTGAGGGGCAATGAGCAGTTCTTC. Translating it yields CASSLQVVRGNEQFF.

The rearrangement uses TRBV24-1 and TRBJ2-7; 13 bases are shared with TRBD2. V was pared by 3 bases and J by 3 bases, with 1 base of the junction left unmatched. This CDR3 comprises 15 residues. The germline V gene has CDR1 KGHDR and CDR2 SFDVKD. The CDR3 spells CATSDGTSGIYEQYF. CDR3 DNA: TGTGCCACCAGTGATGGGACTAGCGGGATCTACGAGCAGTACTTC.

The V and J genes are TRBV18 and TRBJ2-5; TRBD2 matches 7 bases. The CDR3 totals 15 residues. J gave up 3 bases and V 1 base, and 5 bases lay outside the gene matches. CDR1 and CDR2 from the germline V gene are KGHSH and LQKENI. CDR3 amino acids: CASSPRSGTKETQYF. DNA for the CDR3: TGTGCCAGCTCACCACGGAGCGGGACTAAAGAGACCCAGTACTTC.

On this clonotype: Being one base from a much bigger clone, this may be a read error. The chain recombines TRBV5-1 with TRBJ2-3, with D possibly matching TRBD1 (5 bases). Germline loops: CDR1 SGHRS, CDR2 YFSETQ. The CDR3 consists of 14 residues. The DNA for the CDR3 is TGCGCCCGCAGCTTGACAGCTGCCACAGATACGCAGTATTTT. Its protein is CARSLTAATDTQYF.

This sequence joins TRBV5-1 and TRBJ1-2; no firm D call. Germline CDR1 and CDR2: SGHRS and YFSETQ. The V end was cut by 4 bases, the J end by 7 bases, with 17 bases between. This CDR3 is 14 amino acids long. CDR3 region: CASSPRREAGGYTF. The CDR3 DNA reads TGCGCCAGCAGCCCACGGAGGGAGGCCGGTGGCTACACCTTC. The full variable domain, its missing parts supplied by reference TRBV5-1 and TRBJ1-2, is KAGVTQTPRYLIKTRGQQVTLSCSPISGHRSVSWYQQTPGQGLQFLFEYFSETQRNKGNFPGRFSGRQFSNSRSEMNVSTLELGDSALYLCASSPRREAGGYTFGSGTRLTVV.

The chain recombines TRBV20-1 with TRBJ1-5; 7 nucleotides agree with TRBD1. V dropped 5 bases and J dropped 4; count of bases not matched to a gene: 2. Germline CDR1 is DFQATT and CDR2 is SNEGSKA (reference sequence). This CDR3 has 12 amino acids. The CDR3 protein is CSAGDRNQPQHF. The CDR3 region has the DNA TGCAGTGCTGGGGACAGAAATCAGCCCCAGCATTTT.

In its sample, this clonotype was seen many times. The J gene is TRBJ2-7, the V gene TRBV4-1; D unclear. The germline gives CDR1 MGHRA, CDR2 YSYEKL. The CDR3 has 14 amino acids. Deletions cut 1 base from V and 3 bases from J, with 10 bases between. The DNA of the CDR3 is TGCGCCAGCAGCCAAGTTCTAGTTAGCTACGAGCAGTACTTC. Translation: CASSQVLVSYEQYF.

This clonotype occurred a few times. The chain combines TRBV12-3 or TRBV12-4 with TRBJ1-2; no definite D call. This CDR3 spans 13 amino acids. Between the trimmed V and J ends, which lost 3 bases and 8 bases, there was a span of 13 bases. CDR3 DNA: TGTGCCAGCAGTTTTTCGGGCGGAAGCGGCTACACCTTC. It yields the protein CASSFSGGSGYTF.

Ten or more counts support this clonotype. The rearrangement links TRBV10-3 to TRBJ2-7; the match to TRBD2 covers 7 bases. Germline lookup yields CDR1 ENHRY and CDR2 SYGVKD. CDR3 length: 15 amino acids. The ends lost 3 bases at V and 0 bases at J; junction bases unmatched: 5. CDR3 bases: TGTGCCATCAGTGACGCGGGAGCCTTCTCCTACGAGCAGTACTTC. It encodes CAISDAGAFSYEQYF.

This clonotype was found a few times. The chain uses TRBV27 and TRBJ2-1, with 7 bases aligning to TRBD2. The CDR3 is 17 amino acids. V trimming: 2 bases; J trimming: 1 base; junction bases outside the gene matches: 8. Germline V gene sequence: CDR1 MNHEY, CDR2 SMNVEV (reference sequence). CDR3 protein: CASSLRTRVSSYNEQFF. CDR3 in DNA: TGTGCCAGCAGTTTACGGACTAGAGTGAGTTCCTACAATGAGCAGTTCTTC.

This chain uses TRBV3-1 with TRBJ1-6; 8 positions match TRBD1. The CDR3 has 17 amino acids. The germline CDR1 and CDR2 sequences are LGHDT and YNNKEL (reference sequence). V lost 3 bases and J lost 10; bases outside the gene matches: 14. The CDR3 DNA reads TGTGCCAGCAGCCAGGACCAGGGGGCTACGGGAAGGTCACCCCTCCACTTT. It encodes CASSQDQGATGRSPLHF. The full variable domain, its missing parts supplied by reference TRBV3-1 and TRBJ1-6, is DTAVSQTPKYLVTQMGNDKSIKCEQNLGHDTMYWYKQDSKKFLKIMFSYNNKELIINETVPNRFSPKSPDKAHLNLHINSLELGDSAVYFCASSQDQGATGRSPLHFGNGTRLTVT.

This clonotype was seen many times. CDR3 residues: CASSFMPRFGTSGTEETQYF. For the CDR3, the DNA is TGTGCCAGCAGTTTTATGCCGCGTTTTGGGACTAGCGGGACCGAAGAGACCCAGTACTTC. This chain connects TRBV12-3 or TRBV12-4 to TRBJ2-5; 13 bases align to TRBD2. The CDR3 extends over 20 amino acids. Trimming took 3 bases from V and 3 from J; bases not matched to a gene: 16.

Many counts were recorded for this clonotype. The chain joins TRBV5-1 to TRBJ2-3; TRBD1 matches at 7 bases. Losses at the gene ends were 3 bases for V and 1 base for J; bases not matched to a gene: 2. This CDR3 has 14 residues. Germline V gives CDR1 SGHRS, CDR2 YFSETQ. CDR3 amino acids: CASSSGTGTDTQYF. The CDR3, as DNA: TGCGCCAGCAGCTCCGGGACAGGCACAGATACGCAGTATTTT.

The table lists this clonotype with a few counts. The chain employs TRBV3-1 and TRBJ2-7; 7 nucleotides match TRBD1. Trimming removed 4 bases from V and 9 bases from J; junction bases left unmatched: 15. The CDR3 runs to 15 residues. Germline lookup yields CDR1 LGHDT and CDR2 YNNKEL (reference sequence). CDR3 loop: CASSPPTRTGRGQYF. The CDR3 coding sequence is TGTGCCAGCAGCCCTCCAACCCGGACAGGCCGAGGGCAGTACTTC.

The V gene is TRBV3-1, the J gene TRBJ1-1; D remains ambiguous. This CDR3 is 12 amino acids long. The germline V gene has CDR1 LGHDT and CDR2 YNNKEL (reference sequence). Trimming took off 0 bases at V and 10 bases at J, with 9 bases between the two ends. Here the CDR3 reads CASSQESWRAFF. The CDR3 DNA reads TGTGCCAGCAGCCAAGAATCCTGGCGAGCTTTCTTT.

This clonotype was counted between two and nine times. The V gene is TRBV2, the J gene TRBJ1-1; perhaps TRBD1 as D (5 bases). V was clipped by 7 bases and J by 2 bases, with 11 bases between them. Germline V gene lookup returns CDR1 SNHLY and CDR2 FYNNEI. The CDR3 extends over 13 amino acids. This CDR3 is CASMGTQNTEAFF. The CDR3 bases are TGTGCCAGCATGGGGACCCAAAACACTGAAGCTTTCTTT.

This clonotype was counted between two and nine times. The chain carries TRBV12-5 and TRBJ2-7; possible D gene TRBD2, 5 bases. Germline loops: CDR1 LGHNT, CDR2 FRNRAP. The CDR3 covers 14 residues. With 6 bases removed from V and 3 bases from J, the gap between germline ends came to 15 bases. CDR3 residues: CASGSKGALYEQYF. Here the CDR3 DNA reads TGTGCTAGTGGGTCCAAGGGAGCCCTCTACGAGCAGTACTTC. The full variable domain, completed using reference TRBV12-5 and TRBJ2-7, is DARVTQTPRHKVTEMGQEVTMRCQPILGHNTVFWYRQTMMQGLELLAYFRNRAPLDDSGMPKDRFSAEMPDATLATLKIQPSEPRDSAVYFCASGSKGALYEQYFGPGTRLTVT.

This chain links TRBV7-2 with TRBJ1-1; 9 bases align to TRBD1. The germline CDR1 and CDR2 sequences are SGHTA and FQGNSA. The V and J ends lost 5 bases and 3 bases, in that order; junction bases with no gene match: 7. This CDR3 is built from 15 residues. CDR3 DNA: TGTGCCAGCAGCGAACAGGGGGCTGTAGACACTGAAGCTTTCTTT. Translating it yields CASSEQGAVDTEAFF.

This clonotype has only a few counts. The V call is TRBV2, the J call TRBJ1-2, with D hard to call. CDR3 length: 14 amino acids. Trimming removed 10 bases at V and 5 bases at J, with 20 bases between. The V gene's germline CDR1 is SNHLY and CDR2 FYNNEI. CDR3 sequence: CATAAGKAFYGYTF. The CDR3 bases are TGTGCCACCGCCGCCGGGAAGGCCTTTTATGGCTACACCTTC.

This clonotype has more than one count but fewer than ten. The V gene is TRBV5-1, the J gene TRBJ1-2; 8 bases are a match to TRBD1. J lost 7 bases, V lost 2 bases, and 7 bases had no gene match. The germline V gene has CDR1 SGHRS and CDR2 YFSETQ. The CDR3 sequence is 14 residues long. The CDR3 bases are TGCGCCAGCAGCTTAGCAGGGGGCTTCTTTGGCTACACCTTC. It specifies CASSLAGGFFGYTF. The whole variable domain, filled in from reference TRBV5-1 and TRBJ1-2, reads KAGVTQTPRYLIKTRGQQVTLSCSPISGHRSVSWYQQTPGQGLQFLFEYFSETQRNKGNFPGRFSGRQFSNSRSEMNVSTLELGDSALYLCASSLAGGFFGYTFGSGTRLTVV.

This clonotype appeared many times. Here the CDR3 reads CASSRGGRVSYNEQFF. As DNA, the CDR3 is TGTGCCAGCAGCCGCGGAGGGAGGGTTTCCTACAATGAGCAGTTCTTC. V and J are TRBV7-9 and TRBJ2-1, with 7 positions matching TRBD2. Germline assignment: CDR1 SEHNR and CDR2 FQNEAQ (reference sequence). CDR3 length equals 16 residues. J was trimmed by 1 base and V by 5 bases; bases with no gene match: 8.

Notes on this clonotype: A read error may account for a junction end that differs from germline. The rearrangement links TRBV20-1 to TRBJ2-5; 14 bases align to TRBD2. Germline CDR1 DFQATT, CDR2 SNEGSKA (reference sequence). The CDR3 has 15 residues. In DNA, the CDR3 is TGTAGTGCTAGAGACGGGACTAGCGGGAGAAAGACCCAGTACTTC. This encodes CSARDGTSGRKTQYF.

V and J are TRBV7-2 and TRBJ1-2; D perhaps matches TRBD1 (5 bases). The CDR3 is made up of 17 amino acids. Germline V CDR1 and CDR2: SGHTA, FQGNSA. The V end was cut by 5 bases, the J end by 7 bases, with 26 bases between. CDR3 amino acids: CASSPRNRNTGDAGYTF. In DNA, the CDR3 is TGTGCCAGCAGCCCACGCAACCGGAACACGGGGGACGCTGGCTACACCTTC.

This clonotype came up a few times. The J gene is TRBJ2-3, the V gene TRBV9; 7 positions match TRBD1. The CDR3 length is 14 residues. Germline trimming cut 8 bases from V and 2 bases from J; bases unmatched to any gene: 8. CDR1 is SGDLS and CDR2 is YYNGEE in the germline V gene. The CDR3 loop is CASCRQGLTDTQYF. CDR3 in DNA: TGTGCCAGTTGCAGACAGGGTCTCACAGATACGCAGTATTTT.

Ten or more counts support this clonotype. This chain connects TRBV20-1 to TRBJ2-7; D is unclear. The CDR3 is 15 amino acids. Trimming left V 3 bases short and J 2 bases short, with 17 bases between. Germline V gene data show CDR1 as DFQATT and CDR2 as SNEGSKA (reference sequence). The CDR3 coding sequence is TGCAGTGCTAGTGGCCCCAGTGGCAGAACCTACGAGCAGTACTTC. Translation: CSASGPSGRTYEQYF.

A few counts support this clonotype. V and J are TRBV7-2 and TRBJ2-7; a weak D match, TRBD2 (6 bases). This CDR3 has 16 residues. Germline CDR1 and CDR2: SGHTA and FQGNSA. The V and J ends lost 1 base and 6 bases respectively, with 19 bases between them. The CDR3 region is CASSLGAGNVLGEQYF. The CDR3, as DNA: TGTGCCAGCAGCTTAGGGGCGGGAAACGTACTAGGCGAGCAGTACTTC.